In its sample, the clone carrying this TCR beta chain was seen a few times. Its antigen is undetermined. V gave up 4 bases and J gave up 2 bases, with 15 bases separating them. In germline, CDR1 is LNHDA, CDR2 SQIVND (reference sequence). This CDR3 contains 16 residues. PCR amplification relied on 60 Vbeta primers (plus 13 Jbeta primers). Sequenced by immunoSEQ multiplex PCR; TCRdb stores in-frame clones only, minus some. The repertoire includes about 120,000 clones, more than 60% of them detected once, and over 1.5% sits in the top ten. The sample belongs to a study of cytomegalovirus exposure and HLA in healthy donors. Overall study: Earlier, some 170 million T cells were analyzed, and some 120 million unique TCR beta sequences were found among them. General study results and limits: Later analysis indicated greater clonal expansion among HLA-associated TCR beta chains than among equally common other chains. Earlier findings revealed that most TCR beta V segments proved productive either about 87% or about 30% of the time.

The TCR sequence derives from a man aged 18 to 29 in good health and CMV-seronegative. Material for sequencing was PBMCs. The chain uses TRBV19 and TRBJ1-3; D unresolved. CDR3 protein: CASSRIWARTGNTIYF. In DNA, the CDR3 is TGTGCCAGTAGTAGAATTTGGGCCCGTACTGGAAACACCATATATTTT.